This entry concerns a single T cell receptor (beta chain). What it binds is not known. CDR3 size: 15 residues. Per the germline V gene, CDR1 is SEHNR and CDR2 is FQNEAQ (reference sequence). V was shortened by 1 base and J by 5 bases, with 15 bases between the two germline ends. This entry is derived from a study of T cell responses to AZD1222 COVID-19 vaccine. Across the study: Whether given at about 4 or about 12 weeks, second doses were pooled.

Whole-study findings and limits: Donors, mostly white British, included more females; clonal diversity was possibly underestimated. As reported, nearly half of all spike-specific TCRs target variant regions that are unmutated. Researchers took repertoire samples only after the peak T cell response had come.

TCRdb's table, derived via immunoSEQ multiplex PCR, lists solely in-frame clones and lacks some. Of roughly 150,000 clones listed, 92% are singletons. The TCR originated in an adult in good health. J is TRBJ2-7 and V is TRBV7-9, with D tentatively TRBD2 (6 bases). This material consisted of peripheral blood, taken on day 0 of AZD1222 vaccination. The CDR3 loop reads CASSLVLAGRDEQYF. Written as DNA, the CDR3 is TGTGCCAGCAGCTTAGTACTAGCTGGAAGGGACGAGCAGTACTTC.